The T cell receptor (beta chain) described here comes from a study of blood T cell repertoires in COVID-19. Libraries were prepared by immunoSEQ multiplex PCR; TCRdb keeps only in-frame clonotypes and omits some of them. The sample consists of over 200,000 clones, around 83% of them appearing once. The length of the CDR3 is 15 residues. V was shortened by 6 bases and J by 2 bases, with 17 bases between the two germline ends. CDR1 and CDR2 from the germline V gene are SGHVS and FNYEAQ. The sequence came from a woman aged 50 to 65 with acute or convalescent COVID-19. Sample: peripheral blood. The chain joins TRBV7-6 to TRBJ2-7; weak D call: TRBD2 (6 bases). The CDR3 DNA is TGTGCCAGCAGATCACCGGGACTTAACGCCTACGAGCAGTACTTC. It specifies CASRSPGLNAYEQYF.